The clone carrying this T cell receptor (beta chain) was counted ten times or more. The record originates from a study of molecular identifiers for immune sequencing clone quantification. Study information: Replicate RNA came from roughly 20,000 or 100,000 naive CD8 cells and was split five ways, and four parts were sequenced.

Germline V gene sequence: CDR1 DFQATT, CDR2 SNEGSKA (reference sequence). The CDR3 runs to 12 residues. CD8+CD4-CCR7+CD45RA+ cells were sorted as naive CD8 T cells. As previously described, bulk TCR libraries were made using listed TCR primers. TCRdb called the PCR reads again in MiXCR, with one record for every CDR3 protein. The sample carries under 800,000 distinct CDR3 sequences, about 25% recorded once. The clonotype comes from a human donor in good health. Some libraries in this study had Jurkat cell RNA spiked in. This chain uses TRBV20-1 with TRBJ2-7; D call uncertain. Sequenced input: naive CD8+ T cells from blood, with Jurkat cell RNA spiked in. Subset described: FACS-sorted CD8+CD4-CCR7+CD45RA+ naive T cells. CDR3 loop: CSAQDSTYEQYF. CDR3 nucleotides: TGCAGCGCCCAAGACTCGACCTACGAGCAGTACTTC.